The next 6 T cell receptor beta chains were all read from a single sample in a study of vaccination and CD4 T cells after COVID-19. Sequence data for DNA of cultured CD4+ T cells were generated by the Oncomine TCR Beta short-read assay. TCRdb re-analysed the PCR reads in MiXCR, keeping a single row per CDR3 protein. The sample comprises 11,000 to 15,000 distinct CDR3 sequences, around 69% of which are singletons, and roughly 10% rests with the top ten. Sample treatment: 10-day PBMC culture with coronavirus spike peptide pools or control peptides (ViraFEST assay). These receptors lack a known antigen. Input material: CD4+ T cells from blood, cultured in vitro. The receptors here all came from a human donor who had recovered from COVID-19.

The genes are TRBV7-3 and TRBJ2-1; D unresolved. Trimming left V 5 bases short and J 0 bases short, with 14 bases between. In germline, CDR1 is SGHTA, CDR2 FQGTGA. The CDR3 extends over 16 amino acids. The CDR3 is CASSPTLGSSYNEQFF. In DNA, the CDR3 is TGTGCCAGCAGCCCCACTCTAGGTTCCTCCTACAATGAGCAGTTCTTC.

The CDR3 DNA is TGTGCCAGCAGTGAATCGCTCCCCCAGGCGAAGACCCAGTACTTC. Translating it yields CASSESLPQAKTQYF. The chain employs TRBV6-1 and TRBJ2-5; D unresolved. The V gene lost 2 bases and the J gene lost 6 bases, with 16 bases spanning the gap. This CDR3 region has 15 residues. Germline CDR1 and CDR2: MNHNS and SASEGT.

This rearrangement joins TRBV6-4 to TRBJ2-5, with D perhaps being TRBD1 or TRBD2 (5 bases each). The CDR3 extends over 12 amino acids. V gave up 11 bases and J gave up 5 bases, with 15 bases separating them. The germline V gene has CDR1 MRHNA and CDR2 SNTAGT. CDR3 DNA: TGTGCCTCCAGGGACCCCGCGGAGACCCAGTACTTC. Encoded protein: CASRDPAETQYF.

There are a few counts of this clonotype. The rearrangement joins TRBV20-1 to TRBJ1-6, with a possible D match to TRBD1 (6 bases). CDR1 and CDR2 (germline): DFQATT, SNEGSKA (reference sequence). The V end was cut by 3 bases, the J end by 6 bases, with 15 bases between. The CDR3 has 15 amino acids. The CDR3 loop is CSASWGGGGNSPLHF. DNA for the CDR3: TGCAGTGCTAGCTGGGGAGGGGGAGGTAATTCACCCCTCCACTTT.

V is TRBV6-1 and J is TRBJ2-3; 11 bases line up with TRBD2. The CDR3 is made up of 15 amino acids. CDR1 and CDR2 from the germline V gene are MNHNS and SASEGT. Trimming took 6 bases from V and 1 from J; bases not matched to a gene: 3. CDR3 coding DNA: TGTGCCAGCAGACCGGGACTAGCGGGCACAGATACGCAGTATTTT. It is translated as CASRPGLAGTDTQYF.

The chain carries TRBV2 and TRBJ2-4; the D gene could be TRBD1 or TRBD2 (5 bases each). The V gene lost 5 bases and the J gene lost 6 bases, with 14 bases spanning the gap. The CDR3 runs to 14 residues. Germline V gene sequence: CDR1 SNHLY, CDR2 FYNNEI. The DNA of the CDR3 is TGTGCCAGCAGTAGGGTACAGAGGGGAAACATTCAGTACTTC. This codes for CASSRVQRGNIQYF.